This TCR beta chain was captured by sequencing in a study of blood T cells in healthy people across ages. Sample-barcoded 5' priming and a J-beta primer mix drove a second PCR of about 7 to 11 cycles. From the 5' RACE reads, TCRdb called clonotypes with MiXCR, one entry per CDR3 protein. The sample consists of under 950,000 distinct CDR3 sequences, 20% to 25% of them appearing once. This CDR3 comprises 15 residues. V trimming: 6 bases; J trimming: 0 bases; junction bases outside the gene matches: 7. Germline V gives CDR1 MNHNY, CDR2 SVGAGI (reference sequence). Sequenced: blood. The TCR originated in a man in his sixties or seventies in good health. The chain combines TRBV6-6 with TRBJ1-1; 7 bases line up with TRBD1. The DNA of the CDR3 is TGTGCCAGCAGGTCTGGGACAGCCCTGAACACTGAAGCTTTCTTT. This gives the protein CASRSGTALNTEAFF.